The T cell receptor (beta chain) described here comes from a study of human T cells and chemical hapten exposure. Across the study: Sensitization was performed using 2% DPC on a roughly 2 cm by roughly 2 cm upper inner arm skin site.

TCRdb used MiXCR to reprocess the RACE reads, holding one entry per CDR3 protein. The sample holds under 200,000 distinct CDR3 sequences; roughly 25% are singletons and the top ten take approximately 2.1%. Specified time point: patch test 3, about 24 weeks after DPC sensitization. Specified treatment: therapeutic diphenylcyclopropenone sensitization with weekly scalp DPC. This CDR3 has 16 residues. Trimming shortened V by 2 bases and J by 8 bases, and 18 bases separated the two germline ends. CDR1 and CDR2 (germline): MNHNS, SASEGT. This clonotype came up a few times. The TCR was taken from a woman aged 18-30 years with alopecia areata. Some clones in this sample may be carry-over from other donors' samples. The specimen was whole blood, collected in connection with sensitization to the hapten diphenylcyclopropenone (DPC). The J gene is TRBJ1-4, the V gene TRBV6-1; D remains ambiguous. CDR3: CASSEQRGGGGEKLFF. The CDR3 region has the DNA TGTGCCAGCAGTGAACAAAGAGGAGGCGGTGGGGAAAAACTGTTTTTT.